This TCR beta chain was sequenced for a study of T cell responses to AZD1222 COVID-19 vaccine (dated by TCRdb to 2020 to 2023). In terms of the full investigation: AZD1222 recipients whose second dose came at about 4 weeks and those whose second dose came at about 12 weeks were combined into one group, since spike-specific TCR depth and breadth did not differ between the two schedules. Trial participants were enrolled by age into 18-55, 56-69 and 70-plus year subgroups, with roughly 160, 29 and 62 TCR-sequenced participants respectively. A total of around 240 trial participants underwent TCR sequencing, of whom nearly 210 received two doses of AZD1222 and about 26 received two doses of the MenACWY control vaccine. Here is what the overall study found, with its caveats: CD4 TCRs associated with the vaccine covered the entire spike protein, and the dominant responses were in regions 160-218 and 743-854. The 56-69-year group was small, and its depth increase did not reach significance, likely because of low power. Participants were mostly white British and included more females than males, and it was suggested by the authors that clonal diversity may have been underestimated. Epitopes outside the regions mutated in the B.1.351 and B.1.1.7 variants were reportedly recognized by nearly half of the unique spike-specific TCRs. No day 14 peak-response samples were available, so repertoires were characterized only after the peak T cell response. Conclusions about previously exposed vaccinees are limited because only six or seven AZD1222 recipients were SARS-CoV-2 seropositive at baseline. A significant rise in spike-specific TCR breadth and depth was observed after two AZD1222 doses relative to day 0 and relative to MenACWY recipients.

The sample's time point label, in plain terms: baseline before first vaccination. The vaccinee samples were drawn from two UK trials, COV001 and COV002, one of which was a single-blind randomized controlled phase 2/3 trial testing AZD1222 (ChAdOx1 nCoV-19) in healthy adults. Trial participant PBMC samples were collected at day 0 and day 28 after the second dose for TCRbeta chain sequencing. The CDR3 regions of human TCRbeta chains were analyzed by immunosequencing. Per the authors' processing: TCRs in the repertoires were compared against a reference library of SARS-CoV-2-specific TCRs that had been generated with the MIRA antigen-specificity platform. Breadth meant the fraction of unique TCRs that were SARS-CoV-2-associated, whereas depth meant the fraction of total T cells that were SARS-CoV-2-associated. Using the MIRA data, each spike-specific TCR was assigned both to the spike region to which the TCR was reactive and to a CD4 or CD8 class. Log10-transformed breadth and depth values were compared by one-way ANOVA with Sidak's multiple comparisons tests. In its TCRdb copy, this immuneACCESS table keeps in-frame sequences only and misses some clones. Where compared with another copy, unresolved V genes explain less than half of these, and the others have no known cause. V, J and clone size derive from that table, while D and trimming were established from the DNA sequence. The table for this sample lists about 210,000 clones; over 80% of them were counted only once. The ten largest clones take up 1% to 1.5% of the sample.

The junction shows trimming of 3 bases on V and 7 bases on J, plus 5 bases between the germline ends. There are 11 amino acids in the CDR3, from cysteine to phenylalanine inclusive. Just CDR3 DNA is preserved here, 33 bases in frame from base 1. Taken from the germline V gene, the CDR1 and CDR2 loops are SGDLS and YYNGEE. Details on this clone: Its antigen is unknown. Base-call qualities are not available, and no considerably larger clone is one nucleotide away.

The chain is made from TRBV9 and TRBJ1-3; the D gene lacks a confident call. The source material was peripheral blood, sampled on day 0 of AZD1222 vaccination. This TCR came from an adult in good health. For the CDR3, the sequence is CASSGLNTIYF. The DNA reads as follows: TGTGCCAGCAGCGGTCTGAACACCATATATTTT.